A single sample is the source of the 9 T cell receptor beta chains below, sequenced in a study of blood T cell repertoires in COVID-19. Using immunoSEQ multiplex PCR, the repertoire was profiled, and TCRdb retains in-frame clones only, with some absent. The profile shows 450,000 to 500,000 clones, roughly 87% of them singletons. The source material was PBMCs or T cells enriched from blood (not recorded which). Receptor source: a woman younger than 35 who had recovered from COVID-19.

The chain recombines TRBV5-8 with TRBJ1-1; TRBD1 agrees at 7 bases. CDR1 and CDR2 (germline): SGHTS, YDEGEE. J lost 1 base, V lost 2 bases, and 2 bases had no gene match. The CDR3 length is 14 residues. As DNA, the CDR3 is TGTGCCAGCAGCTTCTACAGGGGGAACACTGAAGCTTTCTTT. Its translation is CASSFYRGNTEAFF.

The chain carries TRBV6-5 and TRBJ1-6; a possible D gene is TRBD1 (6 bases). Germline CDR1 reads MNHEY; CDR2 reads SVGAGI. Deletions cut 6 bases from V and 7 bases from J, with 10 bases between. The CDR3 contains 13 residues. The CDR3 loop reads CASRGTPNSPLHF. The CDR3 DNA sequence: TGTGCCAGCAGGGGGACACCCAATTCACCCCTCCACTTT.

This clone came up a few times. The CDR3 DNA follows: TGTGCCAGTACCCCGGGTTACGGGACAATCATAAGCAATCAGCCCCAGCATTTT. Amino acids: CASTPGYGTIISNQPQHF. V gene TRBV21-1 combines with J gene TRBJ1-5; TRBD1 is taken as the D call from the table, unchecked against the DNA. TRBV21-1 is shown as a pseudogene. The CDR3 is made up of 18 amino acids.

This clone was detected once. The rearrangement joins TRBV10-3 to TRBJ1-3, with a tentative D call TRBD1 (6 bases). The CDR3 contains 13 residues. In germline, CDR1 is ENHRY, CDR2 SYGVKD. Deletions cut 6 bases from V and 0 bases from J, with 6 bases between. The CDR3 nucleotides read TGTGCCATCAGGGACAGCTCTGGAAACACCATATATTTT. Translating it yields CAIRDSSGNTIYF.

The chain links TRBV5-8 to TRBJ2-1, with TRBD2 identical over 8 bases. The V gene end was trimmed by 2 bases and the J gene end by 9 bases; junction bases not matched to a gene: 4. Germline V gene sequence: CDR1 SGHTS, CDR2 YDEGEE. This CDR3 has 13 residues. CDR3 sequence: CASSFLRGGEQFF. DNA of the CDR3: TGTGCCAGCAGCTTCCTTCGGGGGGGTGAGCAGTTCTTC.

The V call is TRBV19, the J call TRBJ2-7, with 7 bases identical to TRBD1. Germline trimming cut 3 bases from V and 1 base from J; bases unmatched to any gene: 3. CDR1 is LNHDA, CDR2 SQIVND, per germline (reference sequence). The CDR3 spans 14 residues. DNA for the CDR3: TGTGCCAGTAGTATGGGGACAGAATCCTACGAGCAGTACTTC. Amino acid sequence: CASSMGTESYEQYF.

This clone was detected a few times. The J gene is TRBJ1-4, the V gene TRBV5-1, with a possible D match to TRBD1 (6 bases). The CDR3 sequence is 16 residues long. V was cut by 10 bases and J by 0 bases, with 19 bases left in between. Germline-derived CDR1 and CDR2 are SGHRS and YFSETQ. CDR3 in DNA: TGCGCCTGCCGGAAGGGGGACGGGGCAACTAATGAAAAACTGTTTTTT. Translating it yields CACRKGDGATNEKLFF.

The chain employs TRBV25-1 and TRBJ2-5; TRBD2 might be the D (7 bases). The V and J ends lost 2 bases and 4 bases respectively, with 17 bases between them. Germline V gives CDR1 MGHDK, CDR2 SYGVNS. The CDR3 spans 16 residues. The CDR3 region is CASSEGGAGAGETQYF. Written as DNA, the CDR3 is TGTGCCAGCAGTGAAGGGGGTGCGGGGGCGGGAGAGACCCAGTACTTC.

The chain combines TRBV5-4 with TRBJ2-1, with 7 bases matching TRBD2. V dropped 0 bases and J dropped 7; count of bases not matched to a gene: 10. Germline V gene lookup returns CDR1 SGHNT and CDR2 YYREEE (reference sequence). There are 16 residues in the CDR3. CDR3 region: CASSLVPPSGWNEQFF. CDR3 DNA: TGTGCCAGCAGCTTGGTACCTCCTAGCGGATGGAATGAGCAGTTCTTC.